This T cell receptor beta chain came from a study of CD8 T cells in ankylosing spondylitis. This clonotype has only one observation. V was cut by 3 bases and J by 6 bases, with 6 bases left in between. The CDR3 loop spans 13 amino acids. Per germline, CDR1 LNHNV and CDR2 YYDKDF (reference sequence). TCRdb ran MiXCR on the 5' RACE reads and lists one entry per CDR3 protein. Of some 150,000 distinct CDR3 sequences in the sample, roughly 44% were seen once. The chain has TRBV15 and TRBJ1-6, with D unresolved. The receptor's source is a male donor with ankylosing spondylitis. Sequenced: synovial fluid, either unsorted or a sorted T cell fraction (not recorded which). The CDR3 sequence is CATSSTANSPLHF. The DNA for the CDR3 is TGTGCCACCAGCAGTACAGCTAATTCACCCCTCCACTTT.